Shown below are 30 T cell receptor beta chains from a single sample sequenced in a study of blood T cell repertoires in COVID-19. TCRdb keeps only in-frame clones here, not all; method: immunoSEQ multiplex PCR. The data contain a few hundred thousand clones, 89% of them singletons. Sample: PBMCs or T cells enriched from blood (not recorded which). The origin of the receptors is a woman aged 40 to 50 who had recovered from COVID-19.

The chain has TRBV7-3 and TRBJ1-6; no clear D gene. The CDR3 totals 14 residues. CDR1 and CDR2 (germline): SGHTA, FQGTGA. V lost 2 bases to trimming and J lost 7 bases, with 9 bases between them. The CDR3 DNA reads TGTGCCAGCAGCTTATTTTCCCAAAATTCACCCCTCCACTTT. Translation: CASSLFSQNSPLHF.

This clone was seen once. The CDR3 region is CASSPGLAASYEQYF. CDR3 DNA sequence: TGTGCCAGTAGTCCCGGACTAGCGGCTTCCTACGAGCAGTACTTC. The chain uses TRBV19 and TRBJ2-7; 10 positions match TRBD2. The ends lost 5 bases at V and 1 base at J; junction bases unmatched: 5. The CDR3 contains 15 residues. The germline V gene encodes CDR1 LNHDA and CDR2 SQIVND (reference sequence).

This clone has at least ten counts. The chain links TRBV11-3 to TRBJ2-7, with D hard to call. CDR3 size: 11 residues. Germline V CDR1 and CDR2: SGHNT, YENEEA. Trimming took off 4 bases at V and 2 bases at J, with 3 bases between the two ends. CDR3 amino acids: CASSSAYEQYF. The CDR3 coding sequence is TGTGCCAGCAGCTCCGCCTACGAGCAGTACTTC.

This clone was seen a single time. Other DNA sequences from this sample encode an identical CDR3 as well. This sequence joins TRBV29-1 and TRBJ1-1, with 7 bases lining up with TRBD1. The CDR3 has 12 amino acids. CDR1 and CDR2 from the germline V gene are SQVTM and ANQGSEA. V lost 2 bases and J lost 5; bases outside the gene matches: 2. CDR3 nucleotide sequence: TGCAGCGTTGAAAAGGGGGCAACTGAAGCTTTCTTT. This sequence encodes CSVEKGATEAFF.

V usage is TRBV6-5 and J usage is TRBJ1-2; possibly TRBD1 for D (6 bases). The V gene's germline CDR1 is MNHEY and CDR2 SVGAGI. V was clipped by 6 bases and J by 1 base, with 15 bases between them. The CDR3 covers 15 residues. The CDR3 coding sequence is TGTGCCAGCAGGCCGCCGGGGGGCGGTAACTATGGCTACACCTTC. Its translation: CASRPPGGGNYGYTF.

This sequence joins TRBV19 and TRBJ1-2, with 8 bases fitting TRBD1. The CDR3 consists of 15 residues. Looked up from germline, CDR1 is LNHDA and CDR2 is SQIVND (reference sequence). Germline trimming cut 5 bases from V and 2 bases from J; bases unmatched to any gene: 7. The CDR3 DNA is TGTGCCAGTAGTCTCCTAGACAGGGGAAACTATGGCTACACCTTC. As protein: CASSLLDRGNYGYTF.

The chain joins TRBV5-6 to TRBJ1-5; a possible D gene is TRBD1 (5 bases). CDR3 size: 13 residues. Germline V gene data show CDR1 as SGHDT and CDR2 as YYEEEE. Trimming stripped 4 bases from V and 3 bases from J, with 8 bases between. The CDR3 spells CASSGADNQPQHF. The DNA of the CDR3 is TGTGCCAGCAGCGGGGCCGACAATCAGCCCCAGCATTTT.

The chain employs TRBV11-3 and TRBJ2-7, with TRBD2 identical over 9 bases. V gave up 1 base and J gave up 6 bases; unmatched junction bases: 7. Germline CDR1 is SGHNT and CDR2 is YENEEA. The CDR3 spans 15 residues. The DNA of the CDR3 is TGTGCCAGCAGCTTAGCGGGGACTAGCCACGGCGAGCAGTACTTC. This codes for CASSLAGTSHGEQYF.

As to this clone: Other DNA sequences in the same sample also yield this CDR3. The CDR3 region is CASSLDSGRQETQYF. CDR3 coding DNA: TGCGCCAGCAGCTTGGATAGCGGGCGGCAAGAGACCCAGTACTTC. This chain connects TRBV5-1 to TRBJ2-5; TRBD2 matches 7 bases. The CDR3 is 15 residues long. Looked up from germline, CDR1 is SGHRS and CDR2 is YFSETQ. V shed 0 bases, J shed 2 bases, and the junction held 4 bases outside the gene matches.

This clone was detected once. The chain has TRBV28 and TRBJ1-2; perhaps TRBD1 as D (5 bases). The germline V and J ends were trimmed by 10 bases and 6 bases, with 18 bases remaining between them. The CDR3 contains 13 residues. Germline V gene sequence: CDR1 MDHEN, CDR2 SYDVKM. CDR3 nucleotides: TGTGCCACCTGGAGAGGGGACTTCGATGGCTACACCTTC. Its translation is CATWRGDFDGYTF.

To note about this clone: Other nucleotide sequences in the sample specify the same CDR3. The genes are TRBV7-2 and TRBJ2-2, with D possibly being TRBD2 (6 bases). The V end was cut by 1 base, the J end by 1 base, with 10 bases between. Germline-derived CDR1 and CDR2 are SGHTA and FQGNSA. The CDR3 covers 16 residues. The chain's CDR3 is CASSLVGSGNTGELFF. DNA of the CDR3: TGTGCCAGCAGCTTAGTTGGTAGCGGGAACACCGGGGAGCTGTTTTTT.

This chain joins TRBV6-6 and TRBJ1-6; D gene unclear. Between the trimmed V and J ends, which lost 6 bases and 5 bases, there was a span of 11 bases. CDR3 length: 14 residues. Germline V gene lookup returns CDR1 MNHNY and CDR2 SVGAGI (reference sequence). The CDR3 protein is CASRQTENNSPLHF. The DNA for the CDR3 is TGTGCCAGCAGACAAACAGAGAATAATTCACCCCTCCACTTT.

The rearrangement joins TRBV4-1 to TRBJ1-3; D remains ambiguous. Germline loops: CDR1 MGHRA, CDR2 YSYEKL. CDR3 length: 15 amino acids. Trimming took 5 bases from V and 4 from J, leaving 15 bases between them. The CDR3 loop is CASSVLRPRGNTIYF. The CDR3 nucleotides read TGCGCCAGCAGCGTCTTGAGGCCGCGAGGAAACACCATATATTTT.

The chain has TRBV7-2 and TRBJ2-3; TRBD2 agrees at 12 bases. This CDR3 has 16 amino acids. In germline, CDR1 is SGHTA, CDR2 FQGNSA. Trimming took 5 bases from V and 11 from J; bases not matched to a gene: 14. The CDR3 bases are TGTGCCAGCAGCGCGTCGGGACTAGCGGGTTTCGTCGGGCAGTATTTT. Protein sequence: CASSASGLAGFVGQYF.

V usage is TRBV5-1 and J usage is TRBJ1-1; 8 nucleotides match TRBD1. Germline trimming cut 4 bases from V and 8 bases from J; bases unmatched to any gene: 4. Germline V gene sequence: CDR1 SGHRS, CDR2 YFSETQ. The CDR3 runs 12 residues. CDR3 sequence (DNA): TGCGCCAGCAGCGACAGGGGCATCGAAGCTTTCTTT. It yields the protein CASSDRGIEAFF.

The chain is built from TRBV28 and TRBJ1-6; TRBD1 aligns across 7 bases. Germline trimming cut 6 bases from V and 7 bases from J; bases unmatched to any gene: 6. CDR3 length equals 14 residues. Germline values: CDR1 MDHEN, CDR2 SYDVKM. The chain's CDR3 is CASSPGGRNSPLHF. The CDR3 nucleotides are TGTGCCAGCAGCCCAGGGGGGAGGAATTCACCCCTCCACTTT.

V is TRBV24-1 and J is TRBJ2-5; D not certain. The CDR3 totals 8 residues. Looked up from germline, CDR1 is KGHDR and CDR2 is SFDVKD. The CDR3 is CPGETQYF. CDR3 DNA sequence: TGTCCCGGAGAGACCCAGTACTTC.

The V gene is TRBV2, the J gene TRBJ2-1; 12 bases agree with TRBD2. Looked up from germline, CDR1 is SNHLY and CDR2 is FYNNEI. There are 15 residues in the CDR3. The V segment lost 4 bases and the J segment 5 bases; nucleotides outside the gene matches: 3. The CDR3 sequence is CASSGGLAGNNEQFF. The DNA of the CDR3 is TGTGCCAGCAGTGGTGGACTAGCGGGGAACAATGAGCAGTTCTTC.

The chain couples TRBV9 to TRBJ2-7; D is possibly TRBD1 (5 bases). V gave up 3 bases and J gave up 5 bases, with 18 bases separating them. Germline CDR1 and CDR2: SGDLS and YYNGEE. The length of the CDR3 is 15 residues. CDR3 region: CASSETAWGGNEQYF. CDR3 coding DNA: TGTGCCAGCAGCGAGACAGCTTGGGGCGGCAACGAGCAGTACTTC.

V gene TRBV9 combines with J gene TRBJ1-1; D is undetermined. From germline, CDR1 is SGDLS and CDR2 YYNGEE. V gave up 4 bases and J gave up 1 base, with 11 bases separating them. The CDR3 is 14 residues long. The CDR3 sequence is CASSPGVANTEAFF. The CDR3 nucleotides read TGTGCCAGCAGCCCGGGAGTGGCGAACACTGAAGCTTTCTTT.

The chain has TRBV6-2 or TRBV6-3 and TRBJ1-5, with 9 nucleotides matching TRBD1. The CDR3 runs to 17 residues. The V segment lost 4 bases and the J segment 5 bases; nucleotides outside the gene matches: 12. The V gene's germline CDR1 is MNHEY and CDR2 SVGEGT. The CDR3 loop is CASSSTSGQGRYQPQHF. CDR3 DNA sequence: TGTGCCAGCAGTTCTACCTCCGGACAGGGGAGATATCAGCCCCAGCATTTT.

This chain links TRBV7-9 with TRBJ2-7; D is undetermined. V was shortened by 0 bases and J by 3 bases, with 6 bases between the two germline ends. The CDR3 consists of 13 residues. The germline CDR1 and CDR2 sequences are SEHNR and FQNEAQ (reference sequence). CDR3: CASSLAQDYEQYF. CDR3 coding DNA: TGTGCCAGCAGCTTAGCGCAGGACTACGAGCAGTACTTC.

This chain joins TRBV7-2 and TRBJ2-7, with D possibly being TRBD2 (5 bases). Germline CDR1 and CDR2: SGHTA and FQGNSA. Trimming took 7 bases from V and 2 from J, leaving 12 bases between them. The CDR3 has 13 amino acids. The CDR3 DNA is TGTGCCAGCACCGCGGCGGGTACCTACGAGCAGTACTTC. Protein product: CASTAAGTYEQYF.

This chain joins TRBV7-2 and TRBJ2-2, with 7 bases that match TRBD2. V dropped 3 bases and J dropped 4; count of bases not matched to a gene: 11. Germline-derived CDR1 and CDR2 are SGHTA and FQGNSA. This CDR3 spans 17 amino acids. The DNA for the CDR3 is TGTGCCAGCAGCTTCTCTGGACTAGTCCTCGGCACCGGGGAGCTGTTTTTT. It yields the protein CASSFSGLVLGTGELFF.

This chain joins TRBV5-1 and TRBJ2-5; 7 bases align to TRBD1. Unmatched junction bases numbered 10, after V lost 4 bases and J lost 1 base. The CDR3 is 16 residues long. CDR1 is SGHRS and CDR2 is YFSETQ in the germline V gene. This CDR3 is CASSLRQGLSQETQYF. DNA of the CDR3: TGCGCCAGCAGCCTCCGACAGGGTTTATCCCAAGAGACCCAGTACTTC. The variable domain in full, completed from reference TRBV5-1 and TRBJ2-5, reads KAGVTQTPRYLIKTRGQQVTLSCSPISGHRSVSWYQQTPGQGLQFLFEYFSETQRNKGNFPGRFSGRQFSNSRSEMNVSTLELGDSALYLCASSLRQGLSQETQYFGPGTRLLVL.

V gene TRBV5-1 combines with J gene TRBJ2-3; 8 nucleotides line up with TRBD2. This CDR3 contains 15 residues. Per germline, CDR1 SGHRS and CDR2 YFSETQ. The trim removed 3 bases at V and 1 base at J, leaving 4 bases unmatched. Here the CDR3 reads CASSWGREGTDTQYF. The CDR3 DNA reads TGCGCCAGCAGCTGGGGGCGGGAGGGCACAGATACGCAGTATTTT.

In DNA form, the CDR3 reads TGTGCCACCAGTGACCCCCTACGAAGGGAGAATGGCTACACCTTC. Amino acid sequence: CATSDPLRRENGYTF. The chain has TRBV24-1 and TRBJ1-2; D gene uncertain. CDR1 KGHDR and CDR2 SFDVKD come from the germline V gene. This CDR3 spans 15 amino acids. V was trimmed by 4 bases and J by 6 bases, leaving 17 bases between them.

CDR3 nucleotide sequence: TGTGCCAGTAGTCCGGGACAGGGAGGAACAGATACGCAGTATTTT. Its protein is CASSPGQGGTDTQYF. The chain is built from TRBV19 and TRBJ2-3; 9 bases line up with TRBD1. The CDR3 is 15 residues long. The J segment lost 3 bases and the V segment lost 5 bases, leaving 6 bases of the junction unmatched. The germline V gene has CDR1 LNHDA and CDR2 SQIVND (reference sequence).

There are a few counts of this clone. V is TRBV13 and J is TRBJ1-4, with 11 bases fitting TRBD1. The CDR3 totals 15 residues. V shed 0 bases, J shed 8 bases, and the junction held 2 bases outside the gene matches. Germline V gene sequence: CDR1 PRHDT, CDR2 FYEKMQ (reference sequence). The CDR3 nucleotides are TGTGCCAGCAGCTTAGGGGGACAGGGGGTCGAAAAACTGTTTTTT. It encodes CASSLGGQGVEKLFF.

This clone was recorded once. The chain recombines TRBV18 with TRBJ2-5; tentative D call: TRBD1 (5 bases). The germline gives CDR1 KGHSH, CDR2 LQKENI. Trimming shortened V by 2 bases and J by 1 base, and 11 bases separated the two germline ends. This CDR3 is built from 15 residues. Here the CDR3 DNA reads TGTGCCAGCTCACCATCGTCAGGGCCCCAAGAGACCCAGTACTTC. It codes for CASSPSSGPQETQYF.